The 24 T cell receptor beta chains listed next were all sequenced from one sample in a study of T cells in Graves' hyperthyroidism and ophthalmopathy. From RNA transcripts, TCR beta CDR3 regions were amplified. The study used the HTBI primer set for a first-round RT-PCR of the TCR CDR3. TCRdb reprocessed the multiplex PCR reads with MiXCR, giving one entry per CDR3 protein. The data contain under 700,000 distinct CDR3 sequences, under 60% of them singletons. Sequences were obtained from peripheral blood or thyroid tissue (not recorded which). Receptor source: a woman between 18 and 29 years old with Graves' hyperthyroidism.

The genes are TRBV2 and TRBJ2-7; D may match TRBD1 or TRBD2 (5 bases each). Trimming pared 11 bases from V and 1 base from J, leaving 9 bases between. Germline CDR1 reads SNHLY; CDR2 reads FYNNEI. The CDR3 contains 11 residues. The CDR3 loop is CAGGPSYEQYF. In DNA, the CDR3 is TGTGCCGGGGGTCCTTCCTACGAGCAGTACTTC.

The V gene is TRBV29-1, the J gene TRBJ2-2, with unresolved D. Germline V gene lookup returns CDR1 SQVTM and CDR2 ANQGSEA. The CDR3 sequence is 11 residues long. The germline V and J ends were trimmed by 8 bases and 1 base, with 5 bases remaining between them. The CDR3: CSLGNTGELFF. CDR3 nucleotide sequence: TGCAGCTTGGGGAACACCGGGGAGCTGTTTTTT.

This chain uses TRBV24-1 with TRBJ2-5; D call uncertain. The CDR3 consists of 12 residues. CDR1 is KGHDR, CDR2 SFDVKD, per germline. V was pared by 2 bases and J by 9 bases, with 9 bases between. The CDR3 reads CATSDWNQPQYF. As DNA, the CDR3 is TGTGCCACCAGTGATTGGAATCAGCCCCAGTACTTC.

This chain connects TRBV20-1 to TRBJ1-2; weak D call: TRBD1 (5 bases). Germline lookup yields CDR1 DFQATT and CDR2 SNEGSKA (reference sequence). Trimming took off 5 bases at V and 12 bases at J, with 22 bases between the two ends. The CDR3 totals 13 residues. CDR3 DNA: TGCAGTGCTCCACTCTTTCAGGGTATAGGTCACACCTTC. This sequence encodes CSAPLFQGIGHTF.

This sequence joins TRBV25-1 and TRBJ2-2; TRBD1 aligns across 7 bases. CDR1 is MGHDK and CDR2 is SYGVNS in the germline V gene. V gave up 1 base and J gave up 0 bases; unmatched junction bases: 5. The CDR3 spans 17 residues. For the CDR3, the DNA is TGTGCCAGCAGTGAATTGTGGACAGGAGCGAACACCGGGGAGCTGTTTTTT. Translation gives CASSELWTGANTGELFF.

Worth noting for this clonotype: This could be a read error, since a much larger clone is one nucleotide away. The V and J genes are TRBV24-1 and TRBJ2-5, with a weak D call TRBD1 (6 bases). The CDR3 is made up of 13 amino acids. Germline V CDR1 and CDR2: KGHDR, SFDVKD. Deletions cut 7 bases from V and 4 bases from J, with 12 bases between. CDR3 loop: CATRRTVRETQYF. The CDR3, as DNA: TGTGCCACCAGGAGGACAGTCCGAGAGACCCAGTACTTC.

This clonotype was seen many times. The chain combines TRBV2 with TRBJ2-7; 8 bases map to TRBD2. The V and J ends lost 8 bases and 2 bases, in that order; junction bases with no gene match: 5. The germline V gene has CDR1 SNHLY and CDR2 FYNNEI. The CDR3 is made up of 13 amino acids. DNA for the CDR3: TGTGCCAGCGCGGTACTAGCGGCCTACGAGCAGTACTTC. It specifies CASAVLAAYEQYF. Complete variable domain (other parts from reference TRBV2 and TRBJ2-7): EPEVTQTPSHQVTQMGQEVILRCVPISNHLYFYWYRQILGQKVEFLVSFYNNEISEKSEIFDDQFSVERPDGSNFTLKIRSTKLEDSAMYFCASAVLAAYEQYFGPGTRLTVT.

V and J are TRBV10-3 and TRBJ1-4; a possible D gene is TRBD1 (5 bases). V gave up 3 bases and J gave up 0 bases, with 17 bases separating them. Germline CDR1 reads ENHRY; CDR2 reads SYGVKD. The CDR3 runs to 18 residues. The CDR3 region is CAISESRRGSATNEKLFF. CDR3 in DNA: TGTGCCATCAGTGAATCCCGGAGGGGCTCCGCAACTAATGAAAAACTGTTTTTT.

V gene TRBV2 combines with J gene TRBJ2-2, with D possibly being TRBD1 or TRBD2 (6 bases each). The V gene lost 6 bases and the J gene lost 4 bases, with 12 bases spanning the gap. Germline CDR1 SNHLY, CDR2 FYNNEI. The CDR3 extends over 14 amino acids. As DNA, the CDR3 is TGTGCCAGCAGATGGGGGGCTACCACCGGGGAGCTGTTTTTT. Translation: CASRWGATTGELFF.

This clonotype was observed a handful of times. CDR3 amino acids: CASSLVRGGGTEAFF. Here the CDR3 DNA reads TGTGCCAGCAGCTTAGTGAGGGGCGGAGGCACTGAAGCTTTCTTT. V is TRBV7-9 and J is TRBJ1-1; possible D gene TRBD1, 5 bases. The CDR3 contains 15 residues. CDR1 is SEHNR and CDR2 is FQNEAQ in the germline V gene (reference sequence). Trimming removed 1 base at V and 4 bases at J, with 13 bases between.

Note on this clonotype: A clone one base away is much larger, so this may be a read error. CDR3: CASSEGQSNTEAFF. The CDR3 DNA is TGTGCCAGCAGCGAGGGACAGTCGAACACTGAAGCTTTCTTT. The gene calls are TRBV7-3 and TRBJ1-1; TRBD1 agrees at 7 bases. Germline trimming cut 5 bases from V and 1 base from J; bases unmatched to any gene: 4. Germline-derived CDR1 and CDR2 are SGHTA and FQGTGA. This CDR3 is 14 amino acids long.

This clonotype showed up many times. This chain links TRBV2 with TRBJ1-5; D is perhaps TRBD1 (5 bases). V lost 3 bases and J lost 0, with 15 bases in between. CDR3 length: 17 residues. Germline-derived CDR1 and CDR2 are SNHLY and FYNNEI. The CDR3 DNA is TGTGCCAGCAGTGACAGGGCTGGTTGGAGTAGCAATCAGCCCCAGCATTTT. Encoded protein: CASSDRAGWSSNQPQHF.

This clonotype has at least ten counts. The rearrangement links TRBV2 to TRBJ1-2; D is unresolved. CDR1 SNHLY and CDR2 FYNNEI come from the germline V gene. The CDR3 contains 13 residues. V shed 5 bases and J shed 6 bases, with 13 bases lying between them. In nucleotides, the CDR3 is TGTGCCAGCAGTCCGATCCAGGTAGATGGCTACACCTTC. Translated: CASSPIQVDGYTF.

This clonotype was detected once. Given a much more abundant clone one base away, this may be a read error. This rearrangement joins TRBV11-3 to TRBJ2-3; D is uncertain. The germline gives CDR1 SGHNT, CDR2 YENEEA. CDR3 length: 14 residues. V shed 1 base and J shed 1 base, with 6 bases lying between them. CDR3 sequence reads: CASSLVPRTDTQYF. CDR3 sequence (DNA): TGTGCCAGCAGCTTAGTCCCACGCACAGATACGCAGTATTTT. The entire variable domain, with the rest obtained from reference TRBV11-3 and TRBJ2-3, is as follows: EAGVVQSPRYKIIEKKQPVAFWCNPISGHNTLYWYLQNLGQGPELLIRYENEEAVDDSQLPKDRFSAERLKGVDSTLKIQPAELGDSAVYLCASSLVPRTDTQYFGPGTRLTVL.

Note on this clonotype: At one end, the junction sequence differs from germline, possibly due to a read error. The rearrangement uses TRBV6-5 and TRBJ1-5; D not certain. The CDR3 runs 17 residues. Germline CDR1 MNHEY, CDR2 SVGAGI. CDR3 coding DNA: TGTGCCAGCAGCTACTCAGGCAGCACTTATAGCAATCAGCCCCAGCATTTT. Protein sequence: CASSYSGSTYSNQPQHF.

This clonotype showed up many times. The chain's CDR3 is CASSDRVSVQETQYF. The CDR3 DNA reads as TGTGCCAGCAGTGATCGGGTTAGCGTCCAAGAGACCCAGTACTTC. This chain joins TRBV2 and TRBJ2-5; weak D call: TRBD2 (5 bases). In germline, CDR1 is SNHLY, CDR2 FYNNEI. The V gene lost 3 bases and the J gene lost 1 base, with 12 bases spanning the gap. There are 15 residues in the CDR3.

The rearrangement links TRBV2 to TRBJ1-1; TRBD1 aligns across 8 bases. Germline values: CDR1 SNHLY, CDR2 FYNNEI. The CDR3 length is 14 residues. J was trimmed by 6 bases and V by 4 bases; bases with no gene match: 7. The CDR3, as DNA: TGTGCCAGCAGTGGGGCCAGGGGGCGGCCTGAAGCTTTCTTT. It encodes CASSGARGRPEAFF.

The CDR3 spells CSSVNRGQETQYF. The DNA for the CDR3 is TGCAGTTCGGTGAACAGGGGGCAAGAGACCCAGTACTTC. The chain links TRBV20-1 to TRBJ2-5; 8 bases line up with TRBD1. Germline values: CDR1 DFQATT, CDR2 SNEGSKA (reference sequence). The CDR3 runs to 13 residues. J gave up 2 bases and V 8 bases, and 7 bases lay outside the gene matches.

In regard to this clonotype: This may arise from a read error, as a much more abundant clone is one base away. The rearrangement links TRBV2 to TRBJ1-5; D is unclear. The CDR3 sequence is 13 residues long. Germline assignment: CDR1 SNHLY and CDR2 FYNNEI. CDR3 sequence reads: CVSLPDSNQPQHF. The CDR3 DNA sequence: TGTGTCAGCCTCCCGGACAGCAATCAGCCCCAGCATTTT.

This clonotype was observed a few times. The V gene is TRBV7-9, the J gene TRBJ2-5, with TRBD2 as a possible D gene (5 bases). Germline values: CDR1 SEHNR, CDR2 FQNEAQ (reference sequence). The CDR3 is 14 amino acids. With 0 bases removed from V and 5 bases from J, the gap between germline ends came to 10 bases. The CDR3 coding sequence is TGTGCCAGCAGCTTAGCCGGACTCCCGGAGACCCAGTACTTC. Translation gives CASSLAGLPETQYF.

The genes are TRBV20-1 and TRBJ1-1; 7 nucleotides agree with TRBD1. Germline loops: CDR1 DFQATT, CDR2 SNEGSKA (reference sequence). Losses at the gene ends were 3 bases for V and 5 bases for J; bases not matched to a gene: 6. The CDR3 has 13 residues. CDR3 nucleotides: TGCAGTGCTAGCGCTGACAGGGCGACTGAAGCTTTCTTT. This encodes CSASADRATEAFF.

This clonotype was recorded at least ten times. The genes are TRBV7-9 and TRBJ1-2; TRBD1 aligns across 11 bases. In germline, CDR1 is SEHNR, CDR2 FQNEAQ (reference sequence). The ends lost 3 bases at V and 3 bases at J; junction bases unmatched: 6. The CDR3 covers 16 residues. In DNA form, the CDR3 reads TGTGCCAGCAGCTTGGCGATGGGACAGGGGGACTATGGCTACACCTTC. This codes for CASSLAMGQGDYGYTF. Using reference TRBV7-9 and TRBJ1-2 for the parts outside the CDR3, the full variable domain is DTGVSQNPRHKITKRGQNVTFRCDPISEHNRLYWYRQTLGQGPEFLTYFQNEAQLEKSRLLSDRFSAERPKGSFSTLEIQRTEQGDSAMYLCASSLAMGQGDYGYTFGSGTRLTVV.

Only a few counts were recorded for this clonotype. For the CDR3, the DNA is TGTGCCAGCAGCCTCGGGACAAGGGACTACGAGCAGTACTTC. This encodes CASSLGTRDYEQYF. V gene TRBV14 combines with J gene TRBJ2-7; the D gene is possibly TRBD1 (6 bases). V lost 4 bases to trimming and J lost 3 bases, with 13 bases between them. The V gene's germline CDR1 is SGHDN and CDR2 FVKESK. This CDR3 is built from 14 residues.

This clonotype was counted between two and nine times. This chain joins TRBV12-3 or TRBV12-4 and TRBJ2-7, with 10 bases aligning to TRBD1. Losses at the gene ends were 5 bases for V and 3 bases for J; bases not matched to a gene: 16. The CDR3 length is 18 residues. For the CDR3, the DNA is TGTGCCAGCAGTGGCCTGACAGGGGGCGTGGGAGCCCTCTACGAGCAGTACTTC. Its protein product is CASSGLTGGVGALYEQYF.